The rows below give T cell receptor beta chains drawn from one sample of a study of shared clonotypes between healthy human individuals. Using immunoSEQ multiplex PCR, the repertoire was profiled, and TCRdb retains in-frame clones only, with some absent. The sample holds 1,100,000 or so clones, around 78% seen once. What was sequenced was memory CD4+ T cells from PBMCs. The receptor set was obtained from a man younger than 35 in good health. Some clones in this sample may be carry-over from other donors' samples. Each CDR3 is given with its conserved first and last residue. Each record gives: J gene, clone size, V gene, D gene, CDR3 protein, CDR3 DNA. A D gene is named only where the DNA matches it firmly. A row's size may be missing; if present it is once, few, many or a size class.

j_call: TRBJ2-2
clone_size: .
v_call: TRBV7-2
d_call: TRBD2
cdr3_aa: CASSLAVRGRGGELFF
cdr3_nt: TGTGCCAGCAGCTTAGCAGTTCGCGGGAGAGGCGGGGAGCTGTTTTTT

j_call: TRBJ1-1
clone_size: .
v_call: TRBV19
d_call: .
cdr3_aa: CASSEALNTEAFF
cdr3_nt: TGTGCCAGTAGTGAGGCCCTGAACACTGAAGCTTTCTTT

j_call: TRBJ1-2
clone_size: .
v_call: TRBV29-1
d_call: TRBD1
cdr3_aa: CSVRRDRVNGYTF
cdr3_nt: TGCAGCGTTCGCCGGGACAGGGTCAACGGCTACACCTTC

j_call: TRBJ2-5
clone_size: once
v_call: TRBV7-2
d_call: TRBD1
cdr3_aa: CASSLKTGQETQYF
cdr3_nt: TGTGCCAGCAGCTTAAAGACAGGGCAAGAGACCCAGTACTTC

j_call: TRBJ1-5
clone_size: .
v_call: TRBV5-1
d_call: TRBD1
cdr3_aa: CASSLTGGDQPQHF
cdr3_nt: TGCGCCAGCAGCTTGACAGGGGGGGATCAGCCCCAGCATTTT

j_call: TRBJ2-3
clone_size: once
v_call: TRBV5-1
d_call: TRBD1
cdr3_aa: CASRPGQGADTQYF
cdr3_nt: TGCGCCAGCAGGCCGGGACAGGGGGCAGATACGCAGTATTTT

j_call: TRBJ1-1
clone_size: few
v_call: TRBV28
d_call: .
cdr3_aa: CASTVSQVNTEAFF
cdr3_nt: TGTGCCAGCACCGTCTCACAGGTGAACACTGAAGCTTTCTTT

j_call: TRBJ2-7
clone_size: .
v_call: TRBV6-1
d_call: .
cdr3_aa: CASSDQANSYEQYF
cdr3_nt: TGTGCCAGCAGTGATCAGGCGAACTCCTACGAGCAGTACTTC

j_call: TRBJ1-2
clone_size: .
v_call: TRBV4-1
d_call: .
cdr3_aa: CASSQETGWVSGYTF
cdr3_nt: TGCGCCAGCAGCCAAGAAACGGGTTGGGTGAGCGGCTACACCTTC

j_call: TRBJ2-7
clone_size: .
v_call: TRBV4-3
d_call: TRBD2
cdr3_aa: CANKIYRLAGGRSSYEQYF
cdr3_nt: TGCGCCAACAAGATATACAGGCTAGCGGGAGGCCGGAGCTCCTACGAGCAGTACTTC

j_call: TRBJ2-1
clone_size: .
v_call: TRBV19
d_call: .
cdr3_aa: CASYGARGSNEQFF
cdr3_nt: TGTGCCTCCTACGGAGCTCGTGGGTCCAATGAGCAGTTCTTC

j_call: TRBJ1-2
clone_size: .
v_call: TRBV28
d_call: .
cdr3_aa: CVSGQNYGYTF
cdr3_nt: TGTGTCTCGGGACAAAACTATGGCTACACCTTC

j_call: TRBJ2-1
clone_size: .
v_call: TRBV9
d_call: .
cdr3_aa: CASSAGASGYNEQFF
cdr3_nt: TGTGCCAGCAGCGCGGGGGCTAGCGGCTACAATGAGCAGTTCTTC

j_call: TRBJ2-7
clone_size: .
v_call: TRBV2
d_call: .
cdr3_aa: CASSEASYEQYF
cdr3_nt: TGTGCCAGCAGTGAAGCTAGTTACGAGCAGTACTTC

j_call: TRBJ1-2
clone_size: .
v_call: TRBV15
d_call: TRBD1
cdr3_aa: CATSRGPPDRGDYGYTF
cdr3_nt: TGTGCCACCAGCAGAGGACCCCCGGACAGGGGTGACTATGGCTACACCTTC

j_call: TRBJ2-2
clone_size: .
v_call: TRBV6-5
d_call: TRBD2
cdr3_aa: CASSFTSGSTGELFF
cdr3_nt: TGTGCCAGCAGTTTTACTAGCGGGAGCACCGGGGAGCTGTTTTTT

j_call: TRBJ2-5
clone_size: .
v_call: TRBV19
d_call: TRBD1
cdr3_aa: CASNPTGAGETQYF
cdr3_nt: TGTGCCAGTAACCCGACAGGGGCTGGAGAGACCCAGTACTTC

j_call: TRBJ2-7
clone_size: .
v_call: TRBV19
d_call: TRBD2
cdr3_aa: CASSSPSGGNYEQYF
cdr3_nt: TGTGCCAGTAGTTCTCCTAGCGGAGGCAACTACGAGCAGTACTTC

j_call: TRBJ2-1
clone_size: .
v_call: TRBV2
d_call: .
cdr3_aa: CASSAPDRGGSGRMSYNEQFF
cdr3_nt: TGTGCCAGCAGTGCCCCCGACAGGGGAGGTAGCGGGAGAATGTCCTACAATGAGCAGTTCTTC

j_call: TRBJ2-5
clone_size: .
v_call: TRBV7-8
d_call: .
cdr3_aa: CASSPQVGETQYF
cdr3_nt: TGTGCCAGCAGCCCCCAGGTAGGGGAGACCCAGTACTTC

j_call: TRBJ2-4
clone_size: .
v_call: TRBV6-6
d_call: .
cdr3_aa: CASSFSVLAKNIQYF
cdr3_nt: TGTGCCAGCAGTTTCAGCGTGCTAGCCAAAAACATTCAGTACTTC

j_call: TRBJ1-2
clone_size: many
v_call: TRBV30
d_call: .
cdr3_aa: CAWSRGPTGYTF
cdr3_nt: TGTGCCTGGAGTCGGGGACCCACCGGCTACACCTTC

j_call: TRBJ2-5
clone_size: .
v_call: TRBV9
d_call: TRBD1
cdr3_aa: CASSVDNRGSQETQYF
cdr3_nt: TGTGCCAGCAGCGTAGATAACAGGGGTTCCCAAGAGACCCAGTACTTC

j_call: TRBJ1-1
clone_size: .
v_call: TRBV2
d_call: .
cdr3_aa: CATEGGFPNTEAFF
cdr3_nt: TGTGCCACGGAAGGGGGGTTTCCCAACACTGAAGCTTTCTTT

j_call: TRBJ2-1
clone_size: .
v_call: TRBV12-5
d_call: .
cdr3_aa: CASGLVLGRASSYNEQFF
cdr3_nt: TGTGCTAGTGGTTTGGTACTCGGGCGGGCTAGCTCCTACAATGAGCAGTTCTTC

j_call: TRBJ2-7
clone_size: .
v_call: TRBV10-3
d_call: TRBD2
cdr3_aa: CAIRGLAGGSGQYF
cdr3_nt: TGTGCCATCAGGGGACTAGCGGGAGGATCTGGGCAGTACTTC

j_call: TRBJ1-2
clone_size: .
v_call: TRBV28
d_call: TRBD1
cdr3_aa: CASGGDRASSGYTF
cdr3_nt: TGTGCCAGCGGGGGCGACAGGGCCTCCTCCGGCTACACCTTC

j_call: TRBJ1-3
clone_size: .
v_call: TRBV10-3
d_call: .
cdr3_aa: CAISGPRESGNTIYF
cdr3_nt: TGTGCCATCAGTGGACCCAGGGAATCCGGAAACACCATATATTTT

j_call: TRBJ2-1
clone_size: .
v_call: TRBV28
d_call: .
cdr3_aa: CASSLFLGTYNEQFF
cdr3_nt: TGTGCCAGCAGTTTATTTTTGGGGACCTACAATGAGCAGTTCTTC

j_call: TRBJ2-1
clone_size: .
v_call: TRBV10-1
d_call: TRBD2
cdr3_aa: CASRDQMTSGEQFF
cdr3_nt: TGCGCCAGCAGGGACCAGATGACTAGCGGAGAGCAGTTCTTC

j_call: TRBJ2-7
clone_size: .
v_call: TRBV6-1
d_call: TRBD2
cdr3_aa: CASSEGGRAGYEQYF
cdr3_nt: TGTGCCAGCAGTGAAGGCGGGAGGGCCGGGTACGAGCAGTACTTC

j_call: TRBJ2-4
clone_size: .
v_call: TRBV2
d_call: .
cdr3_aa: CASSEDRRNIQYF
cdr3_nt: TGTGCCAGCAGTGAAGACAGGAGAAACATTCAGTACTTC

j_call: TRBJ1-2
clone_size: .
v_call: TRBV11-1
d_call: TRBD1
cdr3_aa: CASSPDRDRDGYTF
cdr3_nt: TGTGCCAGCAGCCCCGACCGGGACAGAGATGGCTACACCTTC

j_call: TRBJ2-5
clone_size: .
v_call: TRBV29-1
d_call: .
cdr3_aa: CSVGKGQETQYF
cdr3_nt: TGCAGCGTTGGAAAGGGCCAAGAGACCCAGTACTTC

j_call: TRBJ2-1
clone_size: .
v_call: TRBV20-1
d_call: .
cdr3_aa: CSAISNEQFF
cdr3_nt: TGCAGTGCTATTTCAAATGAGCAGTTCTTC

j_call: TRBJ2-5
clone_size: few
v_call: TRBV5-6
d_call: TRBD1
cdr3_aa: CASSTGQRETQYF
cdr3_nt: TGTGCCAGCAGCACGGGACAGCGGGAGACCCAGTACTTC

j_call: TRBJ2-2
clone_size: few
v_call: TRBV28
d_call: TRBD2
cdr3_aa: CASSGRETVAGELFF
cdr3_nt: TGTGCCAGCAGTGGGAGGGAGACAGTCGCCGGGGAGCTGTTTTTT

j_call: TRBJ2-7
clone_size: .
v_call: TRBV10-3
d_call: .
cdr3_aa: CAISESEGPPAEQYF
cdr3_nt: TGTGCCATCAGTGAGTCTGAGGGACCCCCGGCCGAGCAGTACTTC

j_call: TRBJ2-5
clone_size: .
v_call: TRBV28
d_call: .
cdr3_aa: CASSLGTETQYF
cdr3_nt: TGTGCCAGCAGTTTGGGTACCGAGACCCAGTACTTC

j_call: TRBJ2-7
clone_size: .
v_call: TRBV11-3
d_call: .
cdr3_aa: CASSLAAAELTGSSYEQYF
cdr3_nt: TGTGCCAGCAGCTTAGCTGCGGCGGAGTTAACTGGGAGCTCCTACGAGCAGTACTTC

j_call: TRBJ2-5
clone_size: .
v_call: TRBV11-3
d_call: TRBD1
cdr3_aa: CASSPGGFSRETQYF
cdr3_nt: TGTGCCAGCAGCCCAGGGGGCTTTTCCAGAGAGACCCAGTACTTC

j_call: TRBJ2-3
clone_size: .
v_call: TRBV30
d_call: TRBD2
cdr3_aa: CAWSLGGGLDTDTQYF
cdr3_nt: TGTGCCTGGAGCCTTGGCGGGGGGCTGGACACAGATACGCAGTATTTT

j_call: TRBJ1-1
clone_size: .
v_call: TRBV5-1
d_call: .
cdr3_aa: CASRIKNTEAFF
cdr3_nt: TGCGCCAGCAGAATCAAGAACACTGAAGCTTTCTTT